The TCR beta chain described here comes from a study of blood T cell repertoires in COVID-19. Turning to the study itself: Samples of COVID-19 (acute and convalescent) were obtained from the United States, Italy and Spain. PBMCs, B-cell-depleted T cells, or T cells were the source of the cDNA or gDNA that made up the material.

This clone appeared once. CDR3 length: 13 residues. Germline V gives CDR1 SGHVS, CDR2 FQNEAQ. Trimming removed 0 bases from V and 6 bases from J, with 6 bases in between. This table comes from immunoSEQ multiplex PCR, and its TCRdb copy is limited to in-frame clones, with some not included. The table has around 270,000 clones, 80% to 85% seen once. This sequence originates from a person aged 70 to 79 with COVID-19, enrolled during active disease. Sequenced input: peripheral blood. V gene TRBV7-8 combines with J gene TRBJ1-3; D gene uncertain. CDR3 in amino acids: CASSLAGSNTIYF. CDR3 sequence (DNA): TGTGCCAGCAGCTTAGCCGGGTCAAACACCATATATTTT. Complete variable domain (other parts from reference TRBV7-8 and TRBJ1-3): GAGVSQSPRYKVAKRGQDVALRCDPISGHVSLFWYQQALGQGPEFLTYFQNEAQLDKSGLPSDRFFAERPEGSVSTLKIQRTQQEDSAVYLCASSLAGSNTIYFGEGSWLTVV.